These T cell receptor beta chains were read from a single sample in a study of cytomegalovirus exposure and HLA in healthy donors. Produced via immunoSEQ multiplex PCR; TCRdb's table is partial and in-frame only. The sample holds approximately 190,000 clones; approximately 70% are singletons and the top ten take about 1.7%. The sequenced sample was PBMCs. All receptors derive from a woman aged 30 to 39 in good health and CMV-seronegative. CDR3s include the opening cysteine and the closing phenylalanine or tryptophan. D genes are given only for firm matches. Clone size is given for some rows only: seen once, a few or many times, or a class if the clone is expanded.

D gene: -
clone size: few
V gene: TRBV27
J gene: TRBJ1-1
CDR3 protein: CASTLTGSGTEAFF
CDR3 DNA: TGTGCCAGCACACTCACAGGGTCGGGCACTGAAGCTTTCTTT

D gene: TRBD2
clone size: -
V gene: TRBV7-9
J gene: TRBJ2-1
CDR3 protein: CASSSPEKRGGGRAWEQFF
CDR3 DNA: TGTGCCAGCAGCTCGCCCGAGAAGAGAGGAGGCGGGAGGGCCTGGGAGCAGTTCTTC

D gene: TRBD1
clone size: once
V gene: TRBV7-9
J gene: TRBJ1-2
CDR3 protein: CASSPGQGSEGYTF
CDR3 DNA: TGTGCCAGCAGCCCAGGACAGGGGTCGGAGGGCTACACCTTC

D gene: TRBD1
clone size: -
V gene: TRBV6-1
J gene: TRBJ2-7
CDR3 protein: CASRRDRDHEQYF
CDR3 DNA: TGTGCCAGCAGGAGGGACAGGGACCACGAGCAGTACTTC

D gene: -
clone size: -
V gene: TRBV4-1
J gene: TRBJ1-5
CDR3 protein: CASREAGAGQPQHF
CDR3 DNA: TGCGCCAGCAGGGAAGCGGGGGCCGGCCAGCCCCAGCATTTT

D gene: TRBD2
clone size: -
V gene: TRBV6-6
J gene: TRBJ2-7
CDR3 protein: CASSYPPSERGGEQYF
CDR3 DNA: TGTGCCAGCAGTTATCCCCCTAGTGAGCGGGGGGGCGAGCAGTACTTC

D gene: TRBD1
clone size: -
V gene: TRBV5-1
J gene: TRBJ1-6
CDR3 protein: CASRLGQGGSPLHF
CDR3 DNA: TGCGCCAGCAGACTTGGACAGGGGGGATCACCCCTCCACTTT

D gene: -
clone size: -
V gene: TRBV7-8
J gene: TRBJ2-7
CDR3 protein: CASSLHNADEQYF
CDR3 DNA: TGTGCCAGCAGCTTACACAATGCGGACGAGCAGTACTTC

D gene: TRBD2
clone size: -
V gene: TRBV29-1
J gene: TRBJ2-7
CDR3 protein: CSVVGGRSYEQYF
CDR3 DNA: TGCAGCGTTGTCGGCGGGAGATCCTACGAGCAGTACTTC

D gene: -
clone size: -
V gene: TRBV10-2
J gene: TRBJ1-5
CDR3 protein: CASSESGGAGQPQHF
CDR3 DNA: TGCGCCAGCAGTGAGTCGGGGGGGGCGGGACAGCCCCAGCATTTT